Listed below are T cell receptor beta chains from one sample, sequenced in a study of T cell repertoires in cytomegalovirus infection. TCRdb reanalysed the reads using MiXCR and keeps one entry per CDR3 protein. The table includes around 320,000 distinct CDR3 sequences, over 7.5% detected once. The sample taken for sequencing was PBMCs. These receptors all stem from a human donor in good health (CMV status not recorded). Some clones in this sample may be carry-over from other donors' samples. Both conserved end residues are part of each CDR3. The order of the fields is V gene, J gene, D gene, clone size, CDR3 protein, CDR3 DNA. The D gene is left open where the match is weak. The size entry is marked missing in some rows and otherwise reads once, few, many or a size class.

TRBV9	TRBJ1-1	.	.	CASSARDTEAFF	TGTGCCAGCAGCGCTCGGGACACAGAAGCTTTCTTT
TRBV20-1	TRBJ1-2	TRBD1	few	CSAETPDEDRGYYGYTF	TGCAGTGCTGAAACCCCAGATGAGGACAGGGGGTACTATGGCTACACCTTC
TRBV5-5	TRBJ1-4	.	.	CASSFRTESLATNEKLFF	TGTGCCAGCAGCTTTCGGACAGAGTCTCTTGCAACTAATGAAAAACTGTTTTTT
TRBV7-9	TRBJ1-1	.	many	CASSLGGSNTEAFF	TGTGCCAGCAGCTTAGGAGGGTCGAACACTGAAGCTTTCTTT
TRBV28	TRBJ2-2	.	few	CASSPPTVTGELFF	TGTGCCAGCAGTCCCCCGACAGTCACCGGGGAGCTGTTTTTT
TRBV7-2	TRBJ1-2	.	many	CASSPQGRHGYTF	TGTGCCAGCAGCCCTCAGGGTAGGCATGGCTACACCTTC
TRBV7-2	TRBJ2-1	TRBD2	many	CASSLISGGVEQFF	TGTGCCAGCAGCTTAATTAGCGGGGGGGTAGAGCAGTTCTTC
TRBV7-2	TRBJ1-6	TRBD1	many	CASSIPLRDRESYNSPLHF	TGTGCCAGCAGCATACCATTGAGGGACAGGGAATCCTATAATTCACCCCTCCACTTT
TRBV29-1	TRBJ1-1	TRBD1	few	CSVEGGQGAEAFF	TGCAGCGTTGAGGGGGGACAGGGAGCTGAAGCTTTCTTT
TRBV6-2/TRBV6-3	TRBJ1-2	TRBD1	.	CASRKGQGGSYGYTF	TGTGCCAGCAGAAAAGGACAGGGAGGTAGCTATGGCTACACCTTC
TRBV7-6	TRBJ2-3	TRBD2	many	CASSRSGSLGDTQYF	TGTGCCAGCAGCCGGAGCGGGAGTTTGGGAGATACGCAGTATTTT
TRBV11-2	TRBJ2-1	.	.	CASSLMGQTQIWNEQFF	TGTGCCAGCAGCTTAATGGGGCAGACCCAGATCTGGAATGAGCAGTTCTTC
TRBV5-6	TRBJ2-7	TRBD2	few	CASSVPSGISYEQYF	TGTGCCAGCAGCGTGCCTAGCGGGATCTCCTACGAGCAGTACTTC
TRBV10-3	TRBJ1-6	.	many	CAIREALQGSNSPLHF	TGTGCCATCAGAGAAGCACTACAGGGAAGCAATTCACCCCTCCACTTT
TRBV28	TRBJ2-5	TRBD1	many	CASSPSTGSHRETQYF	TGTGCCAGCAGTCCTTCGACAGGGAGTCATAGAGAGACCCAGTACTTC
TRBV10-3	TRBJ1-6	TRBD1	.	CAIRGTVGNSPLHF	TGTGCCATCAGGGGGACAGTAGGAAATTCACCCCTCCACTTT
TRBV7-4	TRBJ1-2	.	few	CASSLSVRGPNYGYTF	TGTGCCAGCAGCTTATCCGTCCGGGGGCCTAACTATGGCTACACCTTC
TRBV19	TRBJ2-7	.	few	CASSILAGNTYEQYF	TGTGCCAGTAGTATTCTCGCTGGGAACACCTACGAGCAGTACTTC
TRBV7-2	TRBJ2-5	.	many	CASSPPGGPGETQYF	TGTGCCAGCAGCCCCCCAGGGGGGCCGGGAGAGACCCAGTACTTC
TRBV10-3	TRBJ2-7	TRBD1	.	CAISGGLGEQYF	TGTGCCATTTCAGGGGGTTTAGGCGAGCAGTACTTC
TRBV7-2	TRBJ2-1	TRBD2	many	CASSLASSGRAYNEQFF	TGTGCCAGCAGCTTAGCTTCTAGCGGGAGGGCCTACAATGAGCAGTTCTTC
TRBV28	TRBJ2-7	TRBD1	.	CASSFAGTGRDEQYF	TGTGCCAGCAGTTTTGCCGGGACAGGGCGGGACGAGCAGTACTTC
TRBV7-9	TRBJ2-1	.	.	CASSLGSGSQFF	TGTGCCAGCAGCTTAGGGTCAGGGTCGCAGTTCTTC
TRBV28	TRBJ1-3	.	.	CASSFGSTTSGNTIYF	TGTGCCAGCAGTTTCGGGTCGACGACCTCTGGAAACACCATATATTTT
TRBV28	TRBJ1-3	.	many	CASRLQWNSGNTIYF	TGTGCCAGCAGACTACAATGGAACTCTGGAAACACCATATATTTT
TRBV7-2	TRBJ2-1	TRBD2	many	CASSSLAGGSHSYNEQFF	TGTGCCAGCAGCTCTTTAGCGGGGGGGTCCCACTCCTACAATGAGCAGTTCTTC
TRBV7-9	TRBJ2-7	TRBD1	many	CASSRGQDVSYEQYF	TGTGCCAGCAGCAGGGGACAGGACGTCTCCTACGAGCAGTACTTC
TRBV2	TRBJ2-3	.	many	CASSDGFLTDTQYF	TGTGCCAGCAGTGATGGTTTCCTCACAGATACGCAGTATTTT
TRBV7-7	TRBJ2-2	.	.	CASSRTSTTGELFF	TGTGCCAGCAGCCGAACTTCCACCACCGGGGAGCTGTTTTTT
TRBV7-2	TRBJ2-5	TRBD1	many	CASSFRTGSSQETQYF	TGTGCCAGCAGCTTTCGGACAGGGAGTTCCCAAGAGACCCAGTACTTC
TRBV2	TRBJ2-2	TRBD2	many	CASRASGQNTGELFF	TGTGCCAGCAGGGCTAGCGGGCAGAACACCGGGGAGCTGTTTTTT
TRBV14	TRBJ2-1	.	few	CASSPTRNEQFF	TGTGCCAGCAGCCCAACGCGCAATGAGCAGTTCTTC
TRBV5-1	TRBJ2-5	.	.	CASSLVPFGMDQETQYF	TGCGCCAGCAGCTTGGTCCCCTTTGGAATGGACCAAGAGACCCAGTACTTC
TRBV6-6	TRBJ2-7	TRBD1	.	CASSARGQGAGEQYF	TGTGCCAGCAGTGCCCGGGGACAGGGGGCGGGCGAGCAGTACTTC
TRBV4-1	TRBJ1-5	.	few	CASSQATQQPQHF	TGCGCCAGCAGCCAAGCAACCCAACAGCCCCAGCATTTT
TRBV28	TRBJ1-2	.	few	CASSLLAAYSYYGYTF	TGTGCCAGCAGTTTATTAGCAGCCTATAGCTACTATGGCTACACCTTC
TRBV7-9	TRBJ1-5	.	many	CASSPGAQPQHF	TGTGCCAGCAGCCCAGGGGCCCAGCCCCAGCATTTT
TRBV7-2	TRBJ1-5	TRBD1	many	CASSLYDRVRGSAQHF	TGTGCCAGCAGCTTATACGACAGGGTGAGGGGGTCGGCCCAGCATTTT
TRBV7-6	TRBJ1-3	.	many	CASSLLQGAISGNTIYF	TGTGCCAGCAGCTTGTTACAGGGAGCTATCTCTGGAAACACCATATATTTT
TRBV18	TRBJ1-6	.	few	CATSREGGSPLHF	TGTGCCACCTCCAGGGAAGGAGGCTCACCCCTCCACTTT